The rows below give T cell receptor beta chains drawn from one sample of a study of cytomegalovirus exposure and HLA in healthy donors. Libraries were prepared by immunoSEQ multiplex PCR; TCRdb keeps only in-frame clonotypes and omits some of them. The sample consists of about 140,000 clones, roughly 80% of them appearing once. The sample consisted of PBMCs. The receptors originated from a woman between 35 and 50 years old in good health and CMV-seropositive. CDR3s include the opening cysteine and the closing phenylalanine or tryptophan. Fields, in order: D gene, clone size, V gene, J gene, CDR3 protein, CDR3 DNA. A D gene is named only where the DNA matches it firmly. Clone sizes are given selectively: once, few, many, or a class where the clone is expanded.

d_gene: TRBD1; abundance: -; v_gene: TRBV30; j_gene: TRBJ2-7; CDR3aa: CAWSGQGLYEQYF; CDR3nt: TGTGCCTGGAGTGGACAGGGCTTGTACGAGCAGTACTTC
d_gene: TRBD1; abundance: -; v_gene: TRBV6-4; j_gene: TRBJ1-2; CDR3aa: CASSSDRGANYGYTF; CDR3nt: TGTGCCAGCAGTTCGGACAGGGGAGCTAACTATGGCTACACCTTC
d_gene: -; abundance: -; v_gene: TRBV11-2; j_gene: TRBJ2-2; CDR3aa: CASSFGGRNTGELFF; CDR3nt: TGTGCCAGCAGCTTTGGGGGGAGGAACACCGGGGAGCTGTTTTTT
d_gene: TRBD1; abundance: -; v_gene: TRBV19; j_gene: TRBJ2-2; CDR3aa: CASSTKTGVTGELFF; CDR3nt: TGTGCCAGTAGTACAAAGACAGGGGTCACCGGGGAGCTGTTTTTT
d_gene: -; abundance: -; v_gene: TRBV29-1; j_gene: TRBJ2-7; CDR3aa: CSVGGLSYEQYF; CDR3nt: TGCAGCGTGGGTGGGCTCTCCTACGAGCAGTACTTC
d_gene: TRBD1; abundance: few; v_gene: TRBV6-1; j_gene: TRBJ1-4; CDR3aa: CASIRQGISEKLFF; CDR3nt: TGTGCCAGCATTAGACAGGGGATTAGTGAAAAACTGTTTTTT
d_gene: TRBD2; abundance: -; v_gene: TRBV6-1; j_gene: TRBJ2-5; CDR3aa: CASSLGGGAFETQYF; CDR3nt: TGTGCCAGCAGTCTCGGCGGGGGGGCGTTTGAGACCCAGTACTTC
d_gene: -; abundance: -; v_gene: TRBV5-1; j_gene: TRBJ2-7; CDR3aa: CASRRLTGYEQYF; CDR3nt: TGCGCCAGCAGGAGATTGACAGGCTACGAGCAGTACTTC
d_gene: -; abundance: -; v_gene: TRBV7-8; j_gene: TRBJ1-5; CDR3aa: CASSLRRVDQPQHF; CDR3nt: TGTGCCAGCAGCTTACGCCGGGTGGATCAGCCCCAGCATTTT
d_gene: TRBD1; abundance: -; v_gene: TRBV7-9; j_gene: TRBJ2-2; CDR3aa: CASSLDGTGIRTGELFF; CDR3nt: TGTGCCAGCAGCTTAGATGGGACAGGGATAAGGACCGGGGAGCTGTTTTTT
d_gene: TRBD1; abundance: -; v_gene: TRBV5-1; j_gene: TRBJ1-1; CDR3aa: CASSPGQGNTEAFF; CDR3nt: TGCGCCAGCAGCCCGGGACAGGGAAACACTGAAGCTTTCTTT
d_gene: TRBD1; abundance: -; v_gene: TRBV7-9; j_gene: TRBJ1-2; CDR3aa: CSSSPGTGLTRDYTF; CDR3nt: TGTTCCAGCAGCCCCGGGACAGGACTCACTCGGGACTACACCTTC
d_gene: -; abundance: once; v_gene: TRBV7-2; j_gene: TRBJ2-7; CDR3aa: CASSLVPPSASSYEQYF; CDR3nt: TGTGCCAGCAGCTTAGTCCCCCCTAGCGCGAGCTCCTACGAGCAGTACTTC
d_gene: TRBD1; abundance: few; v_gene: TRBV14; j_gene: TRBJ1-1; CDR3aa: CASSQTIDRGRAFF; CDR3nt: TGTGCCAGCAGCCAAACCATAGACAGGGGAAGGGCTTTCTTT
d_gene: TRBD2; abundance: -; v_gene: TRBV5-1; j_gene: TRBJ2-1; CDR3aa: CASSFAGTSGMGNEQFF; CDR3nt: TGCGCCAGCAGCTTCGCCGGGACTAGCGGGATGGGCAATGAGCAGTTCTTC
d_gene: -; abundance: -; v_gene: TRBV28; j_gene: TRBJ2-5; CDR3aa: CASSFSNPREQYF; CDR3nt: TGTGCCAGCAGTTTTTCAAACCCTCGAGAGCAGTACTTC
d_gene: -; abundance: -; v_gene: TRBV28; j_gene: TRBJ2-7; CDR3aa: CASSLQGTNEQYF; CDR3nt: TGTGCCAGCAGTTTACAGGGGACTAACGAGCAGTACTTC
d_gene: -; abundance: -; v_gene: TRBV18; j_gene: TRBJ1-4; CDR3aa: CASSPVLTGGNEKLFF; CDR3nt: TGTGCCAGCTCACCAGTCTTGACAGGAGGTAATGAAAAACTGTTTTTT
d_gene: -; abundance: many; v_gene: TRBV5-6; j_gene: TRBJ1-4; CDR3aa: CASSFTGEKLFF; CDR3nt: TGTGCCAGCAGCTTTACAGGGGAAAAACTGTTTTTT
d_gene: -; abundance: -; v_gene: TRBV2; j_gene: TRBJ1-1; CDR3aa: CASRPNRETEAFF; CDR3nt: TGTGCCAGCAGGCCTAACAGGGAAACTGAAGCTTTCTTT
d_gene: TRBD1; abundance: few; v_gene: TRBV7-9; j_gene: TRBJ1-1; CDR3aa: CASSLWTGWSEAFF; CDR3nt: TGTGCCAGCAGCTTGTGGACAGGGTGGTCTGAAGCTTTCTTT
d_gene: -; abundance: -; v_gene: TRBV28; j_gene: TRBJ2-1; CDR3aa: CASYSFGGGEQFF; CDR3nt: TGTGCCAGCTACTCGTTCGGGGGTGGCGAGCAGTTCTTC
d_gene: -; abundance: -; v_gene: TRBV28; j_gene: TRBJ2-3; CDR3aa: CASSFGGDHAGDTQYF; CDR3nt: TGTGCCAGCAGTTTTGGCGGGGATCACGCGGGAGATACGCAGTATTTT
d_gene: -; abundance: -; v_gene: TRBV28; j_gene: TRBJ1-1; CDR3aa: CASSSAGGPMNTEAFF; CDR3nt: TGTGCCAGCAGTTCTGCGGGGGGCCCAATGAACACTGAAGCTTTCTTT
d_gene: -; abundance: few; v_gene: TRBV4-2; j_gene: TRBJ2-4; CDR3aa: CASSQGALTIQYF; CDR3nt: TGTGCCAGCAGCCAAGGGGCCTTAACCATTCAGTACTTC
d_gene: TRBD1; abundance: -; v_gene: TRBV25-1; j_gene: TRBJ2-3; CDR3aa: CASSVAGGATDTQYF; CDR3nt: TGTGCCAGCAGTGTCGCAGGGGGCGCGACAGATACGCAGTATTTT
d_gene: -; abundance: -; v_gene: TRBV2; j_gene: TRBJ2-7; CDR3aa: CASSGDSYEQYF; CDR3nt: TGTGCCAGCAGTGGCGACTCCTACGAGCAGTACTTC
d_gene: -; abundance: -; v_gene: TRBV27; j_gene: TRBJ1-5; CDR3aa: CASSLVGQPQHF; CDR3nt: TGTGCCAGCAGTTTAGTCGGTCAGCCCCAGCATTTT
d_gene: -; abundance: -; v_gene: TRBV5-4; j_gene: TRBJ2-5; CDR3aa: CASSSLETQYF; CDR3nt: TGTGCCAGCAGCTCCTTAGAGACCCAGTACTTC
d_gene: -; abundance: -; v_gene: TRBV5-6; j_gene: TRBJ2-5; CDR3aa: CASSLQRGAAQETQYF; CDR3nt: TGTGCCAGCAGCTTACAACGGGGGGCCGCGCAAGAGACCCAGTACTTC
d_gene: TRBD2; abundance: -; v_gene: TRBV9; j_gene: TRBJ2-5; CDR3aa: CASSVAGGLRETQYF; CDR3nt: TGTGCCAGCAGCGTAGCGGGGGGGCTGAGGGAGACCCAGTACTTC
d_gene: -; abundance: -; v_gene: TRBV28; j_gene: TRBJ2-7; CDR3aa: CASITGDTVSYEQYF; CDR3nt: TGTGCCAGCATCACCGGGGACACCGTCTCCTACGAGCAGTACTTC
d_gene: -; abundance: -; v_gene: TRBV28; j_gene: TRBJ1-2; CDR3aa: CASRPTATGVISSGYTF; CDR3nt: TGTGCCAGCAGGCCAACTGCGACAGGCGTCATATCTTCTGGCTACACCTTC